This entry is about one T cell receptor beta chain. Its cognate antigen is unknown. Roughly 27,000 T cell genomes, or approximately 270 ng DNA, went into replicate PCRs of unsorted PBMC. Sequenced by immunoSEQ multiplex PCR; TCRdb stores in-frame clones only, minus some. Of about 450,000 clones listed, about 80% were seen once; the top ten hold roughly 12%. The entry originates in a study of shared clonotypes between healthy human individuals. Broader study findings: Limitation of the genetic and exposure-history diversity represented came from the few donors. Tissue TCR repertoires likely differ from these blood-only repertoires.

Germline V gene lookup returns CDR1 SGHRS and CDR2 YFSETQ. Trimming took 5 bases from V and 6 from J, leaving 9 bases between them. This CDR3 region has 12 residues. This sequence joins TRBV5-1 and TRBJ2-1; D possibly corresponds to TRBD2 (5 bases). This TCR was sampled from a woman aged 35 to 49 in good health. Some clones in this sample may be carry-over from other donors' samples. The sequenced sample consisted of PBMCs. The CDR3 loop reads CASRSSRNEQFF. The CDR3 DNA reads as TGCGCCAGCAGGTCTAGCCGCAATGAGCAGTTCTTC.